This TCR beta chain comes out of a study of siplizumab effects on memory and regulatory T cells. General study points: There was no confirmation of the suppressive function of proliferating Tregs from siplizumab cultures.

Using immunoSEQ multiplex PCR, the repertoire was profiled, and TCRdb retains in-frame clones only, with some absent. In the table there are over 45,000 clones, just over 95% of which are singletons. There are 13 residues in the CDR3. V was pared by 4 bases and J by 8 bases, with 3 bases of the junction left unmatched. Germline V gives CDR1 SGHNT, CDR2 YYREEE (reference sequence). For this clone: The antigen is unknown.

This rearrangement joins TRBV5-4 to TRBJ2-1; 10 positions agree with TRBD1. The TCR originated in a human donor in good health. Sequenced sample: naive CD8+ T cells sorted from blood. The CDR3 region has the DNA TGTGCCAGCAGCGCCGGGACAGGGGATGAGCAGTTCTTC. This gives the protein CASSAGTGDEQFF.